These T cell receptor beta chains were read from a single sample in a study of blood T cell repertoires in COVID-19. Method: immunoSEQ multiplex PCR; TCRdb's copy keeps in-frame clones and lacks some. The sample consists of roughly 180,000 clones, 60% to 85% of them appearing once. The sequenced material came from peripheral blood. These receptors originate from a woman aged 55-70 years with COVID-19, enrolled during active disease. Each CDR3 is given without its conserved first and last residue.

TRBV19,TRBJ2-2,ASSRVAGPINTGELF
TRBV27,TRBJ2-1,ASSTLVSGQPYNEQF
TRBV6-5,TRBJ1-4,ASSYSPGGADEKLF
TRBV7-3,TRBJ2-5,ASSLTGAIQETQY
TRBV7-8,TRBJ2-1,ASRLLAGDLNEQF
TRBV3-1/TRBV3-2,TRBJ1-1,ASSRDRDRDTEAF
TRBV18,TRBJ1-2,ASSPRGGGYGYT
TRBV5-1,TRBJ2-5,ASSAGQGANMGNQETQY
TRBV11-2,TRBJ2-7,ASSKGLAGRSYEQY
TRBV21-1,TRBJ2-1,ASSKRGRDRGYNEQF
TRBV6-2/TRBV6-3,TRBJ2-2,ASSYSGGTSSNTGELF
TRBV28,TRBJ2-3,ASSFRRGGGTDTQY